The 4 T cell receptor beta chains below were found in one sample sequenced in a study of cytomegalovirus exposure and HLA in healthy donors. Vbeta (60) and Jbeta (13) primers were used in the PCR. Measured with immunoSEQ multiplex PCR; TCRdb has only the in-frame clones, and not every one. The data contain tens of thousands of clones, 75% to 80% of them singletons. Material: PBMCs. These receptors all stem from a female donor in good health and CMV-seronegative.

J is TRBJ2-1 and V is TRBV15; D uncertain. Germline loops: CDR1 LNHNV, CDR2 YYDKDF (reference sequence). Trimming cost V 3 bases and J 7 bases, with 4 bases left between them. The CDR3 length is 11 residues. CDR3 sequence reads: CATSSRNEQFF. The CDR3, as DNA: TGTGCCACCAGCAGTAGAAATGAGCAGTTCTTC.

This clone was observed once. The DNA of the CDR3 is TGTGCCAGCAGTTTAGACGGGACAGGGGTCTACGAGCAGTACTTC. It encodes CASSLDGTGVYEQYF. The V and J genes are TRBV27 and TRBJ2-7, with 10 bases matching TRBD1. CDR1 and CDR2 from the germline V gene are MNHEY and SMNVEV (reference sequence). The ends lost 2 bases at V and 3 bases at J; junction bases unmatched: 4. CDR3 length: 15 residues.

The V gene is TRBV5-6, the J gene TRBJ1-1; D possibly corresponds to TRBD1 (6 bases). This CDR3 has 17 amino acids. CDR1 is SGHDT and CDR2 is YYEEEE in the germline V gene. V dropped 2 bases and J dropped 0 bases, with 17 bases sitting between them. The CDR3 DNA reads TGTGCCAGCAGCTTCCCGGGACACAGATTAATGAACACTGAAGCTTTCTTT. Translated: CASSFPGHRLMNTEAFF.

V usage is TRBV6-1 and J usage is TRBJ2-3; 8 bases agree with TRBD2. With V trimmed by 8 bases and J by 5 bases, 9 bases remained unmatched. The germline V gene has CDR1 MNHNS and CDR2 SASEGT. The CDR3 contains 14 residues. CDR3 in DNA: TGTGCCAGCGGAAAGCGGGGGAGCGGAGATACGCAGTATTTT. Translating it yields CASGKRGSGDTQYF.